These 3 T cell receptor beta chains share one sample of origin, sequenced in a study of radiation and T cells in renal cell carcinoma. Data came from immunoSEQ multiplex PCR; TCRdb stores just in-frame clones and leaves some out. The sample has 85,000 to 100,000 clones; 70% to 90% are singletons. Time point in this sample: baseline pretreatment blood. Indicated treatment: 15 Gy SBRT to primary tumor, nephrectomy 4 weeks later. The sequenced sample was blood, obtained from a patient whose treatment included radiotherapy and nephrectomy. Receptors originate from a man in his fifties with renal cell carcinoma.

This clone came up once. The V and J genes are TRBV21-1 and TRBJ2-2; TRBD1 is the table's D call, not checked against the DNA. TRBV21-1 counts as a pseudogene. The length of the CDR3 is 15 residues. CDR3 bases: TGTGCCAGCAGCCCTCGGGACAAGAACACCGGGGAGCTGTTTTTT. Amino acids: CASSPRDKNTGELFF.

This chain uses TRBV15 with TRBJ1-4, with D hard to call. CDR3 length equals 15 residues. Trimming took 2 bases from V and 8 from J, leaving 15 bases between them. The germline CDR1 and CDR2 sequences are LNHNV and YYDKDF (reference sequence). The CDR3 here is CATSRPGSLSEKLFF. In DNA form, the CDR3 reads TGTGCCACCAGCAGACCCGGGTCCTTGAGCGAAAAACTGTTTTTT.

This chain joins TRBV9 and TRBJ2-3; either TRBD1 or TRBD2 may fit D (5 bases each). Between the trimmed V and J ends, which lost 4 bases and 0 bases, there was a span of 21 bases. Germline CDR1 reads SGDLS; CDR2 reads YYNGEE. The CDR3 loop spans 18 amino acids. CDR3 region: CASSPHRGGQASTDTQYF. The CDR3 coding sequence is TGTGCCAGCAGCCCACATCGGGGCGGCCAAGCTAGCACAGATACGCAGTATTTT.